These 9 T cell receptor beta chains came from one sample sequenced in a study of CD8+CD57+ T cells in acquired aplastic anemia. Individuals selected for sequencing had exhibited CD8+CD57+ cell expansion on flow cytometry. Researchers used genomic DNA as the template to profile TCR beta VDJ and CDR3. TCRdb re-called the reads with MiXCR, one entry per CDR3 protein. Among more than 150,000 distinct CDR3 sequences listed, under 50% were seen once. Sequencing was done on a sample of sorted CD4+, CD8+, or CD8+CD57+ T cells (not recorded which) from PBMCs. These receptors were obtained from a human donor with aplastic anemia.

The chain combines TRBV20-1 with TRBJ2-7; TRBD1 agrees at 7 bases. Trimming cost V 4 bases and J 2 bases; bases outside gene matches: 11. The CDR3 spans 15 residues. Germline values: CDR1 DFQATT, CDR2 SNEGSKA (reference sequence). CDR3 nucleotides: TGCAGTGCTATCAGCCGGGACAGAGCTACCTACGAGCAGTACTTC. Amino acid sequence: CSAISRDRATYEQYF.

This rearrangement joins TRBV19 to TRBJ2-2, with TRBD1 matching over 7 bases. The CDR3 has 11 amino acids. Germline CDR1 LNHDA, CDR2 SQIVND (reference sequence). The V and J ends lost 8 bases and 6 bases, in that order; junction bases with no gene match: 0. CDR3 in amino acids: CASQGAGELFF. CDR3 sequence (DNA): TGTGCCAGTCAGGGGGCCGGGGAGCTGTTTTTT. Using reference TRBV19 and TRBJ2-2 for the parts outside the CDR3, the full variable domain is DGGITQSPKYLFRKEGQNVTLSCEQNLNHDAMYWYRQDPGQGLRLIYYSQIVNDFQKGDIAEGYSVSREKKESFPLTVTSAQKNPTAFYLCASQGAGELFFGEGSRLTVL.

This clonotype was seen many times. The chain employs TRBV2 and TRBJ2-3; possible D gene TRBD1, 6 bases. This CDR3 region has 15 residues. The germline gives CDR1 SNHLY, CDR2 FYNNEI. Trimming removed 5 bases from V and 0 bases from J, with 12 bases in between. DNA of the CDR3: TGTGCCAGCAGTACCGGGACACCCAGCACAGATACGCAGTATTTT. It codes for CASSTGTPSTDTQYF.

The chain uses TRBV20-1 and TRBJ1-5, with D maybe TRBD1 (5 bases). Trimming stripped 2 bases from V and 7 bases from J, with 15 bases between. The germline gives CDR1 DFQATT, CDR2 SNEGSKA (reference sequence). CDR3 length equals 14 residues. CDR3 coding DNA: TGCAGTGCTAGACAATCGACATCAGGGCAGCCCCAGCATTTT. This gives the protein CSARQSTSGQPQHF.

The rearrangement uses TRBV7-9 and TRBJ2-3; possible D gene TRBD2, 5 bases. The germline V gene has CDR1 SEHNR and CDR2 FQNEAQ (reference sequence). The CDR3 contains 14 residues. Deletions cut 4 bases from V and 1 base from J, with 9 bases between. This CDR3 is CASSSDSRTDTQYF. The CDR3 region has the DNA TGTGCCAGCAGCTCGGACTCACGCACAGATACGCAGTATTTT.

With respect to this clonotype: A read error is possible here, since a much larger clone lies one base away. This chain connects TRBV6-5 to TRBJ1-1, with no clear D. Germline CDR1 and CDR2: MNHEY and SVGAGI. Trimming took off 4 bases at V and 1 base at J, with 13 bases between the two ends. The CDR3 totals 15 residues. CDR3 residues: CASSSLIAGNTEAFF. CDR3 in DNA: TGTGCCAGCAGTTCCCTAATTGCGGGGAACACTGAAGCTTTCTTT.

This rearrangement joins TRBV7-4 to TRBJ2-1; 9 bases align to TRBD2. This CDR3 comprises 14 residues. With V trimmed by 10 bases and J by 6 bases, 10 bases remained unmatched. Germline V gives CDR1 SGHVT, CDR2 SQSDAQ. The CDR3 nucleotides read TGTGCCACACAAGACGGGACTAGCAGCAATGAGCAGTTCTTC. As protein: CATQDGTSSNEQFF.

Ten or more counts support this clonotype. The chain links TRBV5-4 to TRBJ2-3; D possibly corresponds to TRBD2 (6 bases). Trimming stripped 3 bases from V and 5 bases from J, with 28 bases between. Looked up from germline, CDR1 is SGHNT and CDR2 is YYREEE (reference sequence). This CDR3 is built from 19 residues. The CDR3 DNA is TGTGCCAGCAGCTCGGGACTTGGCTCACGCACTCGTGACTTAGATACGCAGTATTTT. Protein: CASSSGLGSRTRDLDTQYF. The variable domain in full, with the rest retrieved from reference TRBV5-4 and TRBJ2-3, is ETGVTQSPTHLIKTRGQQVTLRCSSQSGHNTVSWYQQALGQGPQFIFQYYREEENGRGNFPPRFSGLQFPNYSSELNVNALELDDSALYLCASSSGLGSRTRDLDTQYFGPGTRLTVL.

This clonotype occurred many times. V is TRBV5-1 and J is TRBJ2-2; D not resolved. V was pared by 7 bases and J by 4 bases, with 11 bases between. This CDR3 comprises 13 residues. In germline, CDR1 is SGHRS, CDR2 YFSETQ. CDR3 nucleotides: TGCGCCAGCGGCCTATGGGGCACCGGGGAGCTGTTTTTT. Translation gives CASGLWGTGELFF.